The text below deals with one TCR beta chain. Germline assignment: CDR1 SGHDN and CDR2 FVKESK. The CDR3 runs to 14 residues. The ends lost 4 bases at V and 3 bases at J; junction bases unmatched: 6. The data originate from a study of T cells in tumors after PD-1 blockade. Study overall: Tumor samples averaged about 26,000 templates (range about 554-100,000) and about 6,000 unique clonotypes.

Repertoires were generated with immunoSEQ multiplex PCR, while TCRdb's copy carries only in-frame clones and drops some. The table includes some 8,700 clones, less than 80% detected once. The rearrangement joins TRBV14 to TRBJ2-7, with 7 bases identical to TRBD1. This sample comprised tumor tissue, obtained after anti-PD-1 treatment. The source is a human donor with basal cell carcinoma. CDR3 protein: CASSPTGWIYEQYF. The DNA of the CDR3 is TGTGCCAGCAGCCCGACAGGGTGGATCTACGAGCAGTACTTC.